This T cell receptor beta chain originates from a study of Ad26.COV2.S vaccination and SARS-CoV-2 variants. On the study more broadly: The donor participated in the COV1001 trial, in its Ad26.COV2.S arm. The authors gave Ad26.COV2.S intramuscularly, either once or twice 56 days apart. Points from the study as a whole: People given the vaccine had a wider spike-specific TCR breadth than placebo recipients did.

The treatment: 19 received Ad26.COV2.S at low or high dose, single or two shots; roughly five received placebo; per-sample allocation not given. Sampling happened 63 days after the first vaccine or placebo injection. Measured with immunoSEQ multiplex PCR; TCRdb has only the in-frame clones, and not every one. The table lists about 680,000 clones, 89% of them singletons. Between the trimmed V and J ends, which lost 2 bases and 4 bases, there was a span of 11 bases. CDR1 is GTSNPN, CDR2 SVGIG, per germline (reference sequence). The CDR3 runs to 13 residues. Of note for this clone: Its antigen is unidentified.

This specimen consisted of peripheral blood, obtained in a trial of Ad26.COV2.S vaccine versus placebo. The sequence was obtained from a person between 18 and 65 years old who received the Ad26.COV2.S COVID-19 vaccine or a placebo. This chain connects TRBV30 to TRBJ1-1; no firm D call. The CDR3 DNA sequence: TGTGCCTGGAGTCCGGATCAGAGCACTGAAGCTTTCTTT. It specifies CAWSPDQSTEAFF.